The subject of this entry is one T cell receptor beta chain. In its sample, this clone was seen a few times. The antigen it binds to is not known. No much larger clone is present one base from it, and per-base qualities are unavailable. Trimming leaves V shorter by 4 bases and J shorter by 8 bases, with the junction holding 2 bases beyond the gene matches. From its cysteine to its phenylalanine, the CDR3 spans 13 amino acids. Just CDR3 DNA is preserved here, 39 bases in frame from base 1. The CDR1 and CDR2 encoded by the germline V gene are SGHVS and FNYEAQ. Library generation was performed with the immunoSEQ multiplex PCR assay. For the multiplex PCR, a mixture combining 60 forward primers for TCR Vbeta segments and 13 reverse primers for TCR Jbeta segments was used. A multiplex PCR assay on genomic DNA amplified the CDR3 region of rearranged TCR beta genes. On the Illumina HiSeq System, the amplified TCR beta libraries were sequenced as 87-base-pair reads. The study's own analysis went as follows. In a later analysis, approximately 74 million unique TCR beta chains were counted across the approximately 640 repertoires, and roughly 10 million of these chains were shared by at least two donors. To remove PCR and sequencing errors, raw reads were error-corrected and collapsed into unique sequences using a nearest-neighbor algorithm that merged closely related sequences. To assign V, D and J gene segments, CDR3 sequences were aligned to IMGT reference sequences. For a sequence to be retained, a match of at least six nucleotides was required to both a V gene segment and a J gene segment. Rearrangements were classified as productive when the CDR3 lacked stop codons and remained in frame with V and J, and all other rearrangements were classified as non-productive. CDR3 was defined by IMGT convention, running from the second conserved V-encoded cysteine to the conserved J-encoded phenylalanine. The earlier analysis of a few hundred of the donors excluded any sequence lacking an unambiguous match to a single V gene segment. In an earlier analysis of several hundred of the donors, a V segment was called functional when productive rearrangements were above 56.7%, and segregating when the standard deviation between donors exceeded 5%. A statistical classification framework was built to diagnose cytomegalovirus status from the catalog of TCR beta chain sequences. V and J gene assignment, in a later analysis, came from comparing TCR nucleotide sequences with IMGT/GENE-DB human TR gene sequences. A later analysis assigned CDR3 sequences and most-parsimonious VDJ recombination scenarios with the TCRdist pipeline. In a later analysis, each TCR beta chain was defined by its CDR3 amino acid sequence together with its V-gene family, and reads without a unique V-gene family were excluded. To address suspected cross-contamination and a sequencing artifact, a later analysis removed around 600 highly shared, low-generation-probability nucleotide sequences. In a later analysis, a clonal expansion index for each public chain was calculated from normalized within-repertoire ranks of inferred template counts. In a later analysis, generation probabilities were computed using a VDJ recombination model fitted to out-of-frame rearrangements, and the results were checked against IGoR. A later analysis scored TCR-TCR, TCR-HLA and TCR-CMV co-occurrence with hypergeometric tests, applying a repertoire-size bias correction to TCR pairs. To estimate false discovery rates, a later analysis permuted the HLA or CMV assignments 20 times. A later analysis grouped co-occurring TCRs with DBSCAN, adding TCRdist sequence similarity when clustering within HLA-allele-positive subsets. Repertoires with fewer than 30,000 or more than 120,000 public chains, plus five repertoires with anomalous nucleotide sharing, were excluded from co-occurrence clustering. The immuneACCESS repertoire file appears here via TCRdb, limited to in-frame rearrangements. These files lack a portion of the clones; in checked studies, under half of the deficit traces to unresolved V genes, and the cause of the others is not known. The DNA was the basis for D and trimming; V, J and clone size are from that table. Within this sample are about 130,000 clones, with about 9.1% of them counted one time only. The ten biggest clones cover 6.5% to 8.5% of the sample.

The data stem from a study of cytomegalovirus exposure and HLA in healthy donors (dated by TCRdb to the late 2010s). The study in broad terms: An earlier analysis of roughly 630 of the donors reported approximately 290 Gb of sequence data and roughly 110 million unique TCR beta sequences from about 180 million T cells. HLA typing covered class I and class II loci at four-digit resolution. About 5 DR-DQ haplotypes were handled as single units for association and clustering, since linkage in the cohort was strong. To predict cytomegalovirus infection status, the study brought together high-throughput TCR immunosequencing, statistical association of individual TCRs with disease status, and machine learning. Donor age, sex, ethnicity and CMV serostatus were compiled alongside the repertoire data. Rather than using new phenotypic data, the later analysis identified candidate immune exposures from TCR beta sequences and from how often those sequences occurred across donors. Typing coverage varied by locus: about 620-630 donors for A, B, C, DRB1 and DQB1; more than 500 for DQA1; about 600 for DPA1; roughly 450 for DPB1. An early release covering approximately 600 HLA-typed donors comprised approximately 300 gigabases of sequencing data and 85 million to 100 million unique TCR sequences. The genetic ancestry cluster associated with self-reported Caucasian donors included about 84% of the roughly 400 genotyped donors. Genome-wide SNP genotypes for about 60% of the roughly 670 donors were used in a later genetic analysis, which treated that subset as a discovery cohort. Across under 500 genotyped donors of the cohort, an average of about 240,000 unique TCR beta nucleotide sequences per donor were sequenced, and 15% to 20% of those sequences were non-productive. Besides the first cohort of 666 subjects, a separate validation cohort made up of over 100 different subjects was used. All discovery cohort repertoires had been generated using a single sequencing platform. The T cell repertoires of 700 or so subjects were profiled by immunosequencing and related to cytomegalovirus serostatus. A later analysis re-examined previously published TCR beta repertoires from several hundred donors and added high-resolution HLA genotyping to investigate patterns of TCR occurrence. To decide whether each TCR beta V gene segment behaved as functional or pseudogenic, an earlier analysis of some 540 of the donors relied on high-throughput TCR beta sequencing. The study aimed to test whether signatures of past pathogen exposure could be identified by cataloging public T cell receptors. Summary of the overall study and its limitations: The only immune exposure information available for the cohort was CMV serostatus. This cohort had only TCR beta chains sequenced, and the lack of alpha or paired-chain data limited which features could be detected. A cluster of highly shared sequence variants was judged likely to represent a technical artifact of the sequencing pipeline. The study listed 164 TCR beta chains as associated with cytomegalovirus. Correlated functional status among segregating V segments might reflect linkage disequilibrium, but an unknown experimental factor could not be ruled out. According to a later analysis, parvovirus B19, influenza, CMV and Epstein-Barr virus appeared linked to several top co-occurrence clusters. In a later analysis, most CMV-associated TCR beta chains were found to appear HLA-restricted, with HLA associations seemingly driven largely by CMV exposure. Because some donors lacked HLA typing at each locus, the association tests relied only on the typed subset. According to a later analysis, TCR association rates differed among HLA loci, with DRB1 alleles showing the most associated TCRs and HLA-C alleles showing the fewest. The authors suggested that the approach could potentially be extended to other disease states and immunological phenotypes. Over 15 rarely observed V segments, including chromosome 9 orphons, were excluded from the earlier analysis of about 600 of the donors because counts were too low. A further reported finding was that TCR beta sequences accurately predicted the HLA-A and HLA-B alleles for most subjects in the first cohort. The classifier was reported to diagnose cytomegalovirus status with high specificity and sensitivity in both the original and validation cohorts. Some IMGT-functional V segments, including TRBV6-2 and TRBV6-3, could not be distinguished by the 87-base-pair reads and were therefore excluded. When HLA alleles, especially DR and DQ, strongly co-occurred, attributing TCR associations to individual alleles was difficult. In an earlier analysis of more than 450 of the donors, most TCR beta V segments were observed in productive rearrangements about 87% or about 30% of the time, broadly matching IMGT annotations. At a false discovery rate of 0.05, a later analysis linked roughly 17,000 TCR beta sequences to specific HLA alleles. A few of the identified cytomegalovirus-associated TCR beta chains were confirmed in vitro to be specific for cytomegalovirus antigens. Most TCR sequences were seen in very few donors, while some public TCRs were found in many individuals. A later genetic analysis associated a missense DCLRE1C variant with V-gene and J-gene trimming of TCR beta chains, and an independent cohort replicated the association. Sequencing depth was assumed to be roughly uniform across donors in the presence/absence analyses, though that assumption may not hold. A later genetic analysis reported fewer N-insertions in productive TCRs among donors in an Asian-associated ancestry cluster than the roughly 700-donor mean. In a later analysis, HLA-associated TCR beta chains showed more clonal expansion and lower generation probabilities than non-associated chains that were equally common.

The cohort comprised fewer than 700 healthy bone marrow donors. At the time of sampling, every cohort member was nominally healthy, though immune exposures that went unrecorded were likely present. The donor was CMV seropositive and was included in the group of around 300 seropositive cohort members. Every donor gave a peripheral blood sample, and the peripheral blood mononuclear cells from that sample were used for TCR beta sequencing. Genomic DNA was extracted from the blood cell samples with the Qiagen DNeasy Blood Extraction Kit. The TCR originated in a middle-aged woman in good health and CMV-seropositive. Sequenced material: PBMCs. Rearrangement joined TRBV7-6 to TRBJ2-1, and TRBD1 matches 10 of the central bases. At the DNA level, the sequence is TGTGCCAGCAGCTGGGACAGGGGCGATGAGCAGTTCTTC. It translates as CASSWDRGDEQFF.